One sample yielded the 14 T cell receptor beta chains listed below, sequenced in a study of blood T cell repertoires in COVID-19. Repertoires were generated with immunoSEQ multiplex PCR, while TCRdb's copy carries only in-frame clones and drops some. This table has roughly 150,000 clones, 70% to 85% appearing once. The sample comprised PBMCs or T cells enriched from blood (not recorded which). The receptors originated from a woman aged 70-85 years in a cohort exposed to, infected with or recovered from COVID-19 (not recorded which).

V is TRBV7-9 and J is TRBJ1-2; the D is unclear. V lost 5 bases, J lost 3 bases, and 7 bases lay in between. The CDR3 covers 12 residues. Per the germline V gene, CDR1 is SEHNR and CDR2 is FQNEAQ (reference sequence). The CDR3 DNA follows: TGTGCCAGCAGCAACCGGGACTATGGCTACACCTTC. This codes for CASSNRDYGYTF.

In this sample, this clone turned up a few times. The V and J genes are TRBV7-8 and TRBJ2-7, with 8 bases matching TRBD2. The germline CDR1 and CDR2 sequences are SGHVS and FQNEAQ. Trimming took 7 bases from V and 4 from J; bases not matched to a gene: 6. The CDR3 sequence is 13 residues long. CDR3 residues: CASTGRAPYEQYF. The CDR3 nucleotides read TGTGCCAGCACCGGGAGGGCCCCTTACGAGCAGTACTTC.

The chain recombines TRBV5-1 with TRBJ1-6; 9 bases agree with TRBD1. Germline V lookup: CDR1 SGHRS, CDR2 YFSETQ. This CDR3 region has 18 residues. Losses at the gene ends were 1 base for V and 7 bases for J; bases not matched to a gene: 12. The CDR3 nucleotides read TGCGCCAGCAGCTTGACCGGGACAGGGCCGGTTGGGAATTCACCCCTCCACTTT. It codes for CASSLTGTGPVGNSPLHF.

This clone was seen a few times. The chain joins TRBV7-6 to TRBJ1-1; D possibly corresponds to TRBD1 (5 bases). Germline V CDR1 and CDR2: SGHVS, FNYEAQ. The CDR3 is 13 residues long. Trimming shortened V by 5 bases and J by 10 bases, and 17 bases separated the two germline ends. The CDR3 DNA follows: TGTGCCAGCAGCCCTGGGAGGGGCTCGCGAGCTTTCTTT. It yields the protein CASSPGRGSRAFF.

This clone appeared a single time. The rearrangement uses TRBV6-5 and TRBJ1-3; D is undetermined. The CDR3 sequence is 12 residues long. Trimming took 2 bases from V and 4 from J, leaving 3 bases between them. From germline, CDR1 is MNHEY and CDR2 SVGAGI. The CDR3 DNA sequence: TGTGCCAGCAGTTACCCGGGAAACACCATATATTTT. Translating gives CASSYPGNTIYF.

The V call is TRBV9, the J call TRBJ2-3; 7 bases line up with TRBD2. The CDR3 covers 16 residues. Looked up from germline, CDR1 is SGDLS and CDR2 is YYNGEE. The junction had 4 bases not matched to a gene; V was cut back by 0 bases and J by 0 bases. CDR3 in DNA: TGTGCCAGCAGCGTAGGGGTTAGCGGGAGCACAGATACGCAGTATTTT. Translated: CASSVGVSGSTDTQYF.

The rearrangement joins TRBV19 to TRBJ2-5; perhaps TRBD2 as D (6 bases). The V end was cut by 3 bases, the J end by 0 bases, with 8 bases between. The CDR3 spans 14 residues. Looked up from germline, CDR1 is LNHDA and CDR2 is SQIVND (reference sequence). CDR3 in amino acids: CASSMRTNQETQYF. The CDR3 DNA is TGTGCCAGTAGTATGAGGACTAACCAAGAGACCCAGTACTTC.

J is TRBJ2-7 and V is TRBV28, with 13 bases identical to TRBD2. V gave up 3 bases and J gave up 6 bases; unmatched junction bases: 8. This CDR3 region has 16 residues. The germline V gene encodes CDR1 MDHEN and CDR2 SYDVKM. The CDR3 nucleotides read TGTGCCAGCAGTTTGGGGACTAGCGGGAAGTCGTCCGAGCAGTACTTC. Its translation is CASSLGTSGKSSEQYF.

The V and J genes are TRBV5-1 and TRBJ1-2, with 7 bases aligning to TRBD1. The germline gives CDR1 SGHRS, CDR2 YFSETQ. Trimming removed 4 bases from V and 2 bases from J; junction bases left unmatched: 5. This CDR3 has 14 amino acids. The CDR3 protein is CASSPSGQNYGYTF. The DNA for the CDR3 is TGCGCCAGCAGCCCGTCGGGACAGAACTATGGCTACACCTTC.

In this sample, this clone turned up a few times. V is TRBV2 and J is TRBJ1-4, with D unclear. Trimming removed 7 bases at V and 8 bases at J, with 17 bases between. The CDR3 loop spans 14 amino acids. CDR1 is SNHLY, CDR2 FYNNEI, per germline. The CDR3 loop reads CASIYSSSGEKLFF. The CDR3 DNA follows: TGTGCCAGCATCTACTCCTCCTCGGGGGAAAAACTGTTTTTT.

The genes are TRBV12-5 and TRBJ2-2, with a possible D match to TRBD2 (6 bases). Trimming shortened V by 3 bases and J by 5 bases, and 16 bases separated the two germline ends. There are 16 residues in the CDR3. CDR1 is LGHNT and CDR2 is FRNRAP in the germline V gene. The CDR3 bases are TGTGCTAGTGGTTTCGCAATAGCGGCGAGTACCGGGGAGCTGTTTTTT. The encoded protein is CASGFAIAASTGELFF.

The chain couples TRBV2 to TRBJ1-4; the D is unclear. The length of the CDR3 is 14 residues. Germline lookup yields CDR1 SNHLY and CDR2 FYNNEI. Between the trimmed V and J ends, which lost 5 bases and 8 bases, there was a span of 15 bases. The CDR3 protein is CASSTRGSGEKLFF. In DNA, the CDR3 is TGTGCCAGCAGTACGCGAGGGTCTGGCGAAAAACTGTTTTTT.

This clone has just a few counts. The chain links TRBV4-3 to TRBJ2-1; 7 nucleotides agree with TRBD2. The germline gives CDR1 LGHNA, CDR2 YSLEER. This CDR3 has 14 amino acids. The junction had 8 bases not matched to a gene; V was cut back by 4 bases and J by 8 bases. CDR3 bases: TGCGCCAGCAGCCGCCTGACTAGCTCGGATGAGCAGTTCTTC. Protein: CASSRLTSSDEQFF.

CDR3 sequence: CASSPSGELNQPQHF. CDR3 DNA: TGTGCCAGCAGTCCCTCGGGAGAGTTGAATCAGCCCCAGCATTTT. The rearrangement links TRBV28 to TRBJ1-5; no firm D call. This CDR3 has 15 amino acids. Trimming removed 5 bases from V and 4 bases from J, with 15 bases in between. Germline V lookup: CDR1 MDHEN, CDR2 SYDVKM. Full variable domain (missing parts from reference TRBV28 and TRBJ1-5): DVKVTQSSRYLVKRTGEKVFLECVQDMDHENMFWYRQDPGLGLRLIYFSYDVKMKEKGDIPEGYSVSREKKERFSLILESASTNQTSMYLCASSPSGELNQPQHFGDGTRLSIL.